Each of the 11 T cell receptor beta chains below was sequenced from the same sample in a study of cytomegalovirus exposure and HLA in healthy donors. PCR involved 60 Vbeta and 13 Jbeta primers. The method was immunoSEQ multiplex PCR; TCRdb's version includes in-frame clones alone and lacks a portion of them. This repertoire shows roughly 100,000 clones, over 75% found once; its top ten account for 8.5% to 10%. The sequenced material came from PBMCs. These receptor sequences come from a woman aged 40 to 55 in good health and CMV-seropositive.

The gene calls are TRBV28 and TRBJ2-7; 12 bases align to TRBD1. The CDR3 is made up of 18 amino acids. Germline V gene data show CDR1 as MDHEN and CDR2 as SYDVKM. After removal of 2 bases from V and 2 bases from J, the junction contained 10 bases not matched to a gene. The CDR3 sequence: CASSLIPGTGGHPYEQYF. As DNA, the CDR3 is TGTGCCAGCAGTTTAATTCCCGGGACAGGGGGCCACCCCTACGAGCAGTACTTC.

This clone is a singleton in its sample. In DNA, the CDR3 is TGTGCCAGCAGAACAGGGAGAACTGAAGCTTTCTTT. Its protein is CASRTGRTEAFF. The rearrangement uses TRBV6-5 and TRBJ1-1, with D tentatively TRBD1 (6 bases). Trimming stripped 6 bases from V and 5 bases from J, with 10 bases between. This CDR3 has 12 amino acids. The V gene's germline CDR1 is MNHEY and CDR2 SVGAGI.

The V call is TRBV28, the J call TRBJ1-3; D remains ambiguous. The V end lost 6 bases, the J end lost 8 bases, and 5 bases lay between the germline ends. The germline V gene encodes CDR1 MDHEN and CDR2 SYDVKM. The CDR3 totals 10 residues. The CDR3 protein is CASSEDTIYF. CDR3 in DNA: TGTGCCAGCAGCGAGGACACCATATATTTT. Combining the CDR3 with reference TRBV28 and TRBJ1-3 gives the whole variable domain DVKVTQSSRYLVKRTGEKVFLECVQDMDHENMFWYRQDPGLGLRLIYFSYDVKMKEKGDIPEGYSVSREKKERFSLILESASTNQTSMYLCASSEDTIYFGEGSWLTVV.

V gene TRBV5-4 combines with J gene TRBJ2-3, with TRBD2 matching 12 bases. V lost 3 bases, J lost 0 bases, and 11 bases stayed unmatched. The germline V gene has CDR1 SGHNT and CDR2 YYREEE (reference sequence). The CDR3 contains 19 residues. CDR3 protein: CASSYYRLAGAMSTDTQYF. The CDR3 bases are TGTGCCAGCAGCTACTACAGACTAGCGGGGGCCATGAGCACAGATACGCAGTATTTT.

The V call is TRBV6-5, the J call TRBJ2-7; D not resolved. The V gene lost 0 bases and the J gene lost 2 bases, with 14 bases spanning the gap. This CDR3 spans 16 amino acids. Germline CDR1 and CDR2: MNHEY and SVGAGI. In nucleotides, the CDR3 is TGTGCCAGCAGTTACTCCCCGGTTCGCCAAACCTACGAGCAGTACTTC. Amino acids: CASSYSPVRQTYEQYF.

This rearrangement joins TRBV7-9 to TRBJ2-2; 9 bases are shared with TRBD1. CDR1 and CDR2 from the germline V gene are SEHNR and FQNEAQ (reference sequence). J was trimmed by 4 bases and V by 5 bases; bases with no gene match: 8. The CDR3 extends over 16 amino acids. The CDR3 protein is CASSPPDRGSTGELFF. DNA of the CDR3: TGTGCCAGCAGCCCTCCCGACAGGGGGAGCACCGGGGAGCTGTTTTTT.

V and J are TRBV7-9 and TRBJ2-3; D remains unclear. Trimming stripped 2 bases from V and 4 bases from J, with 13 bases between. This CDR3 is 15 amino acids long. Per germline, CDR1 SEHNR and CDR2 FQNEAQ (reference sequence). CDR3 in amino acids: CASSLNSVVADTQYF. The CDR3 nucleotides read TGTGCCAGCAGCTTAAATAGTGTGGTAGCAGATACGCAGTATTTT.

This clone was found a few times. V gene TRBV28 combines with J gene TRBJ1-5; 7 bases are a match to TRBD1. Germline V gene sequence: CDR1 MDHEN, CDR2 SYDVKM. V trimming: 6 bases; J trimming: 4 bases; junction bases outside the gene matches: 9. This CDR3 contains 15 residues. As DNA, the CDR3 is TGTGCCAGCAGACCCCTCGGGACAGCAAATCAGCCCCAGCATTTT. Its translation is CASRPLGTANQPQHF. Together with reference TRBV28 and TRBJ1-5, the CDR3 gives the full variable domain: DVKVTQSSRYLVKRTGEKVFLECVQDMDHENMFWYRQDPGLGLRLIYFSYDVKMKEKGDIPEGYSVSREKKERFSLILESASTNQTSMYLCASRPLGTANQPQHFGDGTRLSIL.

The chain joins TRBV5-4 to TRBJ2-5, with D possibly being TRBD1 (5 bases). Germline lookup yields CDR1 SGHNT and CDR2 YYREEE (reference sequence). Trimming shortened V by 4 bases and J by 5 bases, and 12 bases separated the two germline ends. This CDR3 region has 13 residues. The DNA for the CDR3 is TGTGCCAGCAGCGTAGGGGTGTCGGAGACCCAGTACTTC. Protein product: CASSVGVSETQYF.

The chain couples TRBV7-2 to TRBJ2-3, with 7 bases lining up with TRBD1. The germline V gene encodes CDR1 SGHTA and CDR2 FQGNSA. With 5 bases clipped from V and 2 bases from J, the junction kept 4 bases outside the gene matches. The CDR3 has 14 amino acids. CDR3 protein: CASSTGQPTDTQYF. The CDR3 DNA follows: TGTGCCAGCAGCACGGGACAGCCCACAGATACGCAGTATTTT.

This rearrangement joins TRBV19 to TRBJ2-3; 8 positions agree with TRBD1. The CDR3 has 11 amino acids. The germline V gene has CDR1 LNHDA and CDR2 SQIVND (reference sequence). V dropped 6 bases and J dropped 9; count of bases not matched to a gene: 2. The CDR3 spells CASSWDRTQYF. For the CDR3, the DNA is TGTGCCAGTAGCTGGGACAGGACGCAGTATTTT.